Each of the 30 T cell receptor beta chains below was sequenced from the same sample in a study of regulatory T cells in long-lasting Graves disease. The sample's time point: newly diagnosed GD, antithyroid drugs for less than 3 months. The authors made the TCR library using RNA they extracted from PBMCs. To make TCR beta libraries, researchers used iRepertoire HTBI primers and Arm-PCR of CDR3 regions. TCRdb ran MiXCR on the multiplex PCR reads and lists one entry per CDR3 protein. The data hold roughly 610,000 distinct CDR3 sequences, with about 16% observed a single time. The same data also contributed to another study, on T cells in Graves' hyperthyroidism and ophthalmopathy.

The specimen was peripheral blood mononuclear cells (PBMCs), collected at new diagnosis, from a patient treated with antithyroid drugs. Receptor source: a man between 18 and 35 years old with Graves disease.

The chain combines TRBV20-1 with TRBJ2-1; D may be TRBD2 (6 bases). This CDR3 is 14 amino acids long. Germline CDR1 DFQATT, CDR2 SNEGSKA (reference sequence). Trimming took 1 base from V and 5 from J, leaving 12 bases between them. This CDR3 is CSARGGGAHNEQFF. The CDR3 DNA follows: TGCAGTGCTAGAGGGGGAGGTGCCCACAATGAGCAGTTCTTC.

This clonotype was found many times. The chain has TRBV12-3 or TRBV12-4 and TRBJ2-1; D is ambiguous. CDR3 length: 13 amino acids. V gave up 5 bases and J gave up 2 bases, with 7 bases separating them. CDR3 loop: CASSGQAYNEQFF. CDR3 sequence (DNA): TGTGCCAGCAGTGGCCAGGCCTACAATGAGCAGTTCTTC.

This chain uses TRBV19 with TRBJ2-3, with D unresolved. CDR1 is LNHDA, CDR2 SQIVND, per germline (reference sequence). The V gene lost 3 bases and the J gene lost 3 bases, with 4 bases spanning the gap. CDR3 length: 12 residues. As DNA, the CDR3 is TGTGCCAGTAGTATGACTACAGATACGCAGTATTTT. Residues: CASSMTTDTQYF.

This clonotype has a count of ten or more. The V call is TRBV11-2, the J call TRBJ2-5, with D possibly being TRBD2 (5 bases). CDR3 size: 15 residues. CDR1 and CDR2 from the germline V gene are SGHAT and FQNNGV. V lost 2 bases and J lost 5, with 15 bases in between. Here the CDR3 DNA reads TGTGCCAGCAGCTTACTCGAGGGTATGAACGAGACCCAGTACTTC. This sequence encodes CASSLLEGMNETQYF.

At least ten counts were recorded for this clonotype. The CDR3, as DNA: TGTGCCAGCAATACCTTAGCCAAAAACATTCAGTACTTC. It is translated as CASNTLAKNIQYF. The rearrangement joins TRBV2 to TRBJ2-4; D uncertain. This CDR3 contains 13 residues. With 7 bases removed from V and 0 bases from J, the gap between germline ends came to 7 bases. Per germline, CDR1 SNHLY and CDR2 FYNNEI.

This clonotype turned up a few times. The V and J genes are TRBV6-1 and TRBJ2-7, with 8 bases that match TRBD2. Germline V gene sequence: CDR1 MNHNS, CDR2 SASEGT. The CDR3 has 14 amino acids. The trim removed 6 bases at V and 6 bases at J, leaving 10 bases unmatched. This chain's CDR3 is CASSNRGGLGEQYF. CDR3 nucleotide sequence: TGTGCCAGCAGCAACCGGGGGGGCCTTGGCGAGCAGTACTTC.

V usage is TRBV6-2 or TRBV6-3 and J usage is TRBJ2-3; 8 bases align to TRBD2. V gave up 6 bases and J gave up 5 bases; unmatched junction bases: 13. Germline V gene sequence: CDR1 MNHEY, CDR2 SVGEGT. This CDR3 spans 16 amino acids. This CDR3 is CASSKLSGSVQDTQYF. In DNA form, the CDR3 reads TGTGCCAGCAGCAAACTAAGCGGGAGTGTTCAAGATACGCAGTATTTT.

This clonotype was detected only a few times. The gene calls are TRBV20-1 and TRBJ2-4; 12 bases agree with TRBD2. Looked up from germline, CDR1 is DFQATT and CDR2 is SNEGSKA (reference sequence). The CDR3 contains 20 residues. Trimming removed 1 base from V and 1 base from J; junction bases left unmatched: 14. CDR3 protein: CSARAVGGTSGLRAKNIQYF. CDR3 DNA sequence: TGCAGTGCTAGAGCCGTGGGTGGGACTAGCGGGTTGCGGGCCAAAAACATTCAGTACTTC.

This clonotype was observed at least ten times. At one of its ends the junction is not consistent with the germline gene, which may arise from a read error. This chain uses TRBV12-3 or TRBV12-4 with TRBJ2-7; D may be TRBD2 (7 bases). This CDR3 region has 14 residues. CDR3 region: CASSFEGGGPTKSF. The CDR3 nucleotides read TGTGCCAGCAGTTTTGAGGGGGGAGGGCCGACTAAAAGCTTC.

This sequence joins TRBV9 and TRBJ2-7; a weak D match, TRBD2 (5 bases). Trimming removed 5 bases from V and 4 bases from J, with 19 bases in between. The CDR3 is 15 residues long. From germline, CDR1 is SGDLS and CDR2 YYNGEE. The CDR3 bases are TGTGCCAGCAGTCCTACCTCGGACCGGAGGTACGAGCAGTACTTC. It codes for CASSPTSDRRYEQYF.

This clonotype was counted many times. One junction end disagrees with the germline gene, perhaps due to a read error. This chain joins TRBV5-1 and TRBJ1-1; D ambiguous. Germline-derived CDR1 and CDR2 are SGHRS and YFSETQ. This CDR3 has 13 residues. The CDR3, as DNA: TGTGCCAGCAGTCCAGGATCTGGAACTGAAGCTTTCTTT. It specifies CASSPGSGTEAFF.

This chain links TRBV19 with TRBJ1-2, with 7 bases aligning to TRBD1. Germline CDR1 and CDR2: LNHDA and SQIVND (reference sequence). The CDR3 contains 15 residues. Germline trimming cut 7 bases from V and 8 bases from J; bases unmatched to any gene: 16. The CDR3 loop reads CASTLGQTQVGGYTF. The CDR3 DNA reads TGTGCCAGTACCCTGGGACAGACACAGGTTGGGGGCTACACCTTC.

This chain links TRBV9 with TRBJ2-1, with TRBD2 matching 9 bases. This CDR3 has 17 amino acids. Germline V lookup: CDR1 SGDLS, CDR2 YYNGEE. V was clipped by 4 bases and J by 2 bases; unmatched bases: 10. The CDR3 sequence: CASSPTGLALTYNEQFF. CDR3 nucleotide sequence: TGTGCCAGCAGCCCTACCGGACTAGCGCTTACCTACAATGAGCAGTTCTTC.

In regard to this clonotype: Since a much larger clone is just one base distant, this may be a read error. The chain combines TRBV6-2 or TRBV6-3 with TRBJ1-1, with D hard to call. CDR1 MNHEY and CDR2 SVGEGT come from the germline V gene. This CDR3 region has 14 residues. Written as DNA, the CDR3 is TGTGCCAGCAGTTATAACGGGGAGAGCACTGGAGCTTTCTTT. Its translation: CASSYNGESTGAFF.

In its sample, this clonotype was seen many times. The CDR3 DNA reads as TGTGCCAGCAGTTCCGGGTACGATGGCTACACCTTC. Its translation is CASSSGYDGYTF. The J gene is TRBJ1-2, the V gene TRBV12-3 or TRBV12-4; unclear D gene. V was trimmed by 4 bases and J by 6 bases, leaving 9 bases between them. This CDR3 has 12 amino acids.

As concerns this clonotype: A much larger clonotype is one base distant, so this may be a read error. The chain is built from TRBV6-9 and TRBJ1-1, with a possible D match to TRBD1 (5 bases). The CDR3 is made up of 14 amino acids. Per germline, CDR1 MNHGY and CDR2 SVAAGI. CDR3: CASSSQGGSTESFF. As DNA, the CDR3 is TGTGCCAGCAGTTCTCAGGGAGGTAGCACTGAATCTTTCTTT.

This clonotype was seen repeatedly, ten times or more. CDR3 sequence (DNA): TGCGCCAGCAGCTTACAGGGGGCGTTGAACACTGAAGCTTTCTTT. Amino acid sequence: CASSLQGALNTEAFF. V gene TRBV5-1 combines with J gene TRBJ1-1; 9 nucleotides agree with TRBD1. Germline-derived CDR1 and CDR2 are SGHRS and YFSETQ. The CDR3 length is 15 residues. V trimming: 2 bases; J trimming: 0 bases; junction bases outside the gene matches: 2.

The rearrangement links TRBV6-1 to TRBJ2-5; a weak D match, TRBD2 (6 bases). The CDR3 runs 14 residues. The germline CDR1 and CDR2 sequences are MNHNS and SASEGT. The V gene lost 8 bases and the J gene lost 2 bases, with 15 bases spanning the gap. The CDR3 region has the DNA TGTGCCAGCGGGAGTAGCGGACTACAAGAGACCCAGTACTTC. This codes for CASGSSGLQETQYF.

The chain uses TRBV19 and TRBJ2-1; maybe TRBD2 (5 bases). Germline V gene data show CDR1 as LNHDA and CDR2 as SQIVND (reference sequence). This CDR3 contains 17 residues. The V end lost 5 bases, the J end lost 1 base, and 18 bases lay between the germline ends. CDR3 sequence reads: CASSHEGGSRSYNEQFF. The CDR3 DNA follows: TGTGCCAGTAGTCACGAGGGTGGGTCGAGGTCCTACAATGAGCAGTTCTTC.

The CDR3 protein is CAIQQGSGYEQYF. The CDR3 region has the DNA TGTGCCATCCAGCAGGGTAGCGGCTACGAGCAGTACTTC. The V gene is TRBV10-3, the J gene TRBJ2-7, with a possible D match to TRBD2 (6 bases). CDR1 and CDR2 from the germline V gene are ENHRY and SYGVKD. The CDR3 has 13 residues. Trimming stripped 8 bases from V and 3 bases from J, with 14 bases between.

The rearrangement uses TRBV9 and TRBJ2-7; TRBD1 aligns across 7 bases. The ends lost 5 bases at V and 3 bases at J; junction bases unmatched: 8. The CDR3 runs 14 residues. CDR1 and CDR2 (germline): SGDLS, YYNGEE. The CDR3 coding sequence is TGTGCCAGCAGTTCCCGGGACAGTAACTACGAGCAGTACTTC. Encoded protein: CASSSRDSNYEQYF.

CDR3 residues: CASGSYNSPLHF. DNA for the CDR3: TGTGCCAGCGGCTCCTATAATTCACCCCTCCACTTT. The gene calls are TRBV6-1 and TRBJ1-6; D ambiguous. CDR1 is MNHNS and CDR2 is SASEGT in the germline V gene. Between the trimmed V and J ends, which lost 8 bases and 0 bases, there was a span of 2 bases. The CDR3 extends over 12 amino acids.

This clonotype has at least ten counts. The genes are TRBV20-1 and TRBJ2-5; D not certain. The V gene lost 2 bases and the J gene lost 0 bases, with 7 bases spanning the gap. Germline V gene lookup returns CDR1 DFQATT and CDR2 SNEGSKA (reference sequence). This CDR3 contains 13 residues. CDR3 loop: CSARWLDQETQYF. The CDR3 region has the DNA TGCAGTGCTAGATGGTTAGACCAAGAGACCCAGTACTTC.

This clonotype appeared a few times. The genes are TRBV4-1 and TRBJ1-3; D gene ambiguous. Germline CDR1 reads MGHRA; CDR2 reads YSYEKL. V lost 0 bases, J lost 4 bases, and 7 bases lay in between. CDR3 size: 14 residues. In DNA, the CDR3 is TGCGCCAGCAGCCAAGAAGGGTTAGGAAACACCATATATTTT. Encoded protein: CASSQEGLGNTIYF.

This clonotype was seen at least ten times. The chain links TRBV28 to TRBJ2-7, with 9 positions matching TRBD1. The V segment lost 4 bases and the J segment 2 bases; nucleotides outside the gene matches: 3. This CDR3 region has 14 residues. Germline CDR1 and CDR2: MDHEN and SYDVKM. The DNA for the CDR3 is TGTGCCAGCAGTTCGGACAGGGGCCCCTACGAGCAGTACTTC. Encoded protein: CASSSDRGPYEQYF.

This clonotype was recorded at least ten times. V is TRBV2 and J is TRBJ2-7; possibly TRBD1 or TRBD2 for D (5 bases each). In germline, CDR1 is SNHLY, CDR2 FYNNEI. CDR3 length equals 13 residues. The V end was cut by 4 bases, the J end by 7 bases, with 14 bases between. CDR3 loop: CASSAGTRKEQYF. CDR3 in DNA: TGTGCCAGCAGTGCCGGGACCCGCAAGGAGCAGTACTTC.

The rearrangement uses TRBV19 and TRBJ2-7; D is undetermined. The V end lost 11 bases, the J end lost 6 bases, and 11 bases lay between the germline ends. This CDR3 region has 10 residues. CDR1 is LNHDA and CDR2 is SQIVND in the germline V gene (reference sequence). The CDR3 nucleotides are TGTGCCCCCGTCCTGGGCGAGCAGTACTTC. As protein: CAPVLGEQYF.

The chain links TRBV27 to TRBJ2-1; 8 positions match TRBD1. Germline loops: CDR1 MNHEY, CDR2 SMNVEV (reference sequence). There are 13 residues in the CDR3. V shed 3 bases, J shed 9 bases, and the junction held 4 bases outside the gene matches. The CDR3: CASSLSGGGEQFF. DNA for the CDR3: TGTGCCAGCAGTTTGTCAGGGGGCGGTGAGCAGTTCTTC.

V usage is TRBV4-1 and J usage is TRBJ2-1; 11 nucleotides align to TRBD2. CDR1 MGHRA and CDR2 YSYEKL come from the germline V gene. This CDR3 region has 17 residues. The V gene end was trimmed by 3 bases and the J gene end by 6 bases; junction bases not matched to a gene: 10. CDR3 coding DNA: TGCGCCAGCAGCCACGGACTAGCGGGTCTGCTATTCAATGAGCAGTTCTTC. Its protein product is CASSHGLAGLLFNEQFF.

This clonotype was seen only a few times. The gene calls are TRBV6-1 and TRBJ1-6; TRBD1 is a possible D gene (6 bases). The V end was cut by 6 bases, the J end by 10 bases, with 16 bases between. The germline V gene has CDR1 MNHNS and CDR2 SASEGT. The CDR3 covers 14 residues. CDR3 sequence reads: CASRLQGLWSPLHF. CDR3 DNA: TGTGCCAGCAGGCTACAGGGTTTATGGTCACCCCTCCACTTT.